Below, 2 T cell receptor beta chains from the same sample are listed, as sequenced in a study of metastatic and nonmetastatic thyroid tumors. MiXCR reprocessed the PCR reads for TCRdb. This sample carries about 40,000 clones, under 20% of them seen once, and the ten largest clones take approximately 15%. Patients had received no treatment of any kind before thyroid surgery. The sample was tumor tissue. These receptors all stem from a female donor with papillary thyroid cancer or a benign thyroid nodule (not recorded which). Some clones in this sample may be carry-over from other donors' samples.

The DNA for the CDR3 is TGCAGTGCCGGACTAGCGGCCTTCAAAAACATTCAGTACTTC. This gives the protein CSAGLAAFKNIQYF. The chain recombines TRBV20-1 with TRBJ2-4, with 10 bases aligning to TRBD2. This CDR3 has 14 residues. Germline V gene data show CDR1 as DFQATT and CDR2 as SNEGSKA (reference sequence). J lost 3 bases, V lost 6 bases, and 5 bases had no gene match.

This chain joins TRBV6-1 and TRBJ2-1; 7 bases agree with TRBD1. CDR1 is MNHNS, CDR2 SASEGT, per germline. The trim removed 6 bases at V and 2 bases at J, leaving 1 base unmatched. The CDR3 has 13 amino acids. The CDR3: CASSRGTYNEQFF. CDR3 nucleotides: TGTGCCAGCAGCAGGGGGACCTACAATGAGCAGTTCTTC.